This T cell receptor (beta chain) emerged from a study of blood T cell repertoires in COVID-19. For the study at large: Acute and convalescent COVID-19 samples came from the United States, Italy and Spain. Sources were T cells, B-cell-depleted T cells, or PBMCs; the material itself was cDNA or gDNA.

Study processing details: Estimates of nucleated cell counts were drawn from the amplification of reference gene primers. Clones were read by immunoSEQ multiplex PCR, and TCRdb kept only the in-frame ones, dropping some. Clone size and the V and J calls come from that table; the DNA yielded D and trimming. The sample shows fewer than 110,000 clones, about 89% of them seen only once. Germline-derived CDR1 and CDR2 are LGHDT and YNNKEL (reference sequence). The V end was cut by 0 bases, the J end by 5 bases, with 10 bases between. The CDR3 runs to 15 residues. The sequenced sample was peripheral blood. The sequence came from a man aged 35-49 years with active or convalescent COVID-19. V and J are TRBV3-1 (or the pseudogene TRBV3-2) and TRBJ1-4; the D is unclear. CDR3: CASSQDMTGNEKLFF. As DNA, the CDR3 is TGTGCCAGCAGCCAAGATATGACGGGGAATGAAAAACTGTTTTTT.